The T cell receptor (beta chain) described here comes from a study of blood T cell repertoires in COVID-19 (TCRdb year 2020). In the study overall: Samples covering the acute and convalescent phases of COVID-19 were provided by collaborators in the United States, Italy and Spain. Samples were obtained from the ongoing ImmuneRACE study (first 160 participants) and from 1,254 subjects provided by 6 global collaborators. HLA class I and class II types, where available, came from metadata supplied by the sample provider rather than from assay-based typing. Subjects who had been exposed to COVID-19, were actively infected with it, or had recovered from it provided the deeply sampled blood TCRbeta repertoires that made up the dataset. The repertoires were released in a freely available public database meant as a resource for research on the immune response to SARS-CoV-2. Nearly every sample came with metadata listing a de-identified subject ID, COVID-19 status, age in years and sex. The material from the prospective study consisted of cDNA or gDNA derived from T cells, B-cell-depleted T cells, or PBMCs.

Participants in the prospective study were enrolled through a virtual design, were aged roughly 18 to 95 years, and lived in under 25 United States geographic areas. In the prospective study, participants were assigned to cohorts based on the clinical history participants reported in a screening survey and a study questionnaire. Mobile phlebotomists in the prospective study collected whole blood, serum and a nasopharyngeal or oropharyngeal swab from every participant. Over a roughly two-month period, participants in the prospective study had the option of providing additional blood draws and questionnaires. Blood samples from the prospective study were shipped frozen or at room temperature prior to DNA extraction. CDR1 and CDR2, per the germline V gene, are MGHDK and SYGVNS. Relative to germline, V is 6 bases shorter and J is 1 base shorter, with 12 bases between their ends. The CDR3 contains 14 residues, cysteine and phenylalanine counted. Of the read, only the CDR3 DNA is kept; its 42 bases are in frame from base 1.

TCRbeta CDR3 regions were amplified from genomic DNA using the immunoSEQ Assay, a bias-controlled multiplex PCR. On the study's bioinformatics: Within the assay, amplification of reference gene primers was used to estimate how many nucleated cells each sample contained. To quantify the absolute abundance of each unique TCRbeta CDR3 rearrangement, sequence reads were collapsed and filtered. For each sample, productive Simpson clonality was calculated by taking the square root of Simpson's diversity index across productive rearrangements. TCRdb provides this immuneACCESS table in a form limited to in-frame rearrangements. Some clones are lacking; in checked studies, under half of them reflect an unresolved V gene, and why the rest are absent is not known. That table furnishes V, J and clone size, whereas the DNA furnished D and trimming. Across this sample there are more than 200,000 clones, with around 80% seen only once. The ten largest clones add up to roughly 4.5% of the sample.

Overall study outcomes, separate from this receptor: The quantity of clinical and demographic metadata differed by source and by participant and was supplied without curation.

With regard to this clone: No cognate antigen has been identified for it. There are no base qualities to consult, and no much larger clone falls within one base.

The sequence is built from TRBV25-1 and TRBJ1-1; no D gene is confidently identified. The sequencing sample was made of PBMCs or T cells enriched from blood (not recorded which). The sequence was collected from a man in his thirties or forties with acute COVID-19. The CDR3 has the sequence CASSPDAGNTEAFF. The nucleotide sequence is given as TGTGCCAGCAGCCCGGACGCGGGGAACACTGAAGCTTTCTTT.